These 13 T cell receptor beta chains came from one sample sequenced in a study of shared clonotypes between healthy human individuals. TCRdb's table, derived via immunoSEQ multiplex PCR, lists solely in-frame clones and lacks some. The repertoire includes some 2,500,000 clones, approximately 93% of them detected once, and 0.35% to 0.45% sits in the top ten. The sample taken for sequencing was naive CD4+ T cells from PBMCs. As for subset: CD45RA+ positively selected. The receptors were gathered from a man younger than 30 in good health. Some clones in this sample may be carry-over from other donors' samples.

This clone was counted once. The rearrangement uses TRBV9 and TRBJ2-7, with 10 positions matching TRBD1. Trimming at V came to 4 bases and at J to 6 bases, leaving 7 bases not matched to a gene. CDR1 and CDR2 (germline): SGDLS, YYNGEE. The CDR3 totals 14 residues. CDR3 protein: CASSRTGGNSEQYF. The CDR3 nucleotides read TGTGCCAGCAGCAGGACAGGGGGGAACAGCGAGCAGTACTTC.

This chain uses TRBV5-1 with TRBJ1-4; 8 positions match TRBD1. Germline CDR1 reads SGHRS; CDR2 reads YFSETQ. The CDR3 runs to 14 residues. The V segment lost 4 bases and the J segment 8 bases; nucleotides outside the gene matches: 7. The CDR3 bases are TGCGCCAGCAGCATGGGACAGGACGAAGAAAAACTGTTTTTT. This gives the protein CASSMGQDEEKLFF. The whole variable domain, remainder taken from reference TRBV5-1 and TRBJ1-4, is KAGVTQTPRYLIKTRGQQVTLSCSPISGHRSVSWYQQTPGQGLQFLFEYFSETQRNKGNFPGRFSGRQFSNSRSEMNVSTLELGDSALYLCASSMGQDEEKLFFGSGTQLSVL.

The chain couples TRBV19 to TRBJ1-1; unclear D gene. Trimming stripped 8 bases from V and 5 bases from J, with 12 bases between. Germline V gene lookup returns CDR1 LNHDA and CDR2 SQIVND (reference sequence). The CDR3 covers 12 residues. The CDR3 nucleotides are TGTGCCAGTCAACGATTGGGGACTGAAGCTTTCTTT. It encodes CASQRLGTEAFF.

This chain uses TRBV6-5 with TRBJ1-2; no clear D gene. Trimming took 4 bases from V and 3 from J, leaving 15 bases between them. The CDR3 totals 15 residues. CDR1 is MNHEY and CDR2 is SVGAGI in the germline V gene. Here the CDR3 reads CASSFGHEPHYGYTF. The CDR3 bases are TGTGCCAGCAGTTTTGGTCACGAACCGCACTATGGCTACACCTTC.

This chain uses TRBV5-4 with TRBJ2-2, with 8 bases that match TRBD2. CDR3 length: 17 residues. Germline CDR1 and CDR2: SGHNT and YYREEE (reference sequence). V lost 4 bases and J lost 2; bases outside the gene matches: 10. CDR3 in amino acids: CASSPLGGGSNTGELFF. In DNA form, the CDR3 reads TGTGCCAGCAGCCCCCTCGGGGGGGGATCAAACACCGGGGAGCTGTTTTTT.

The gene calls are TRBV5-1 and TRBJ2-7; possibly TRBD1 for D (6 bases). The germline V gene encodes CDR1 SGHRS and CDR2 YFSETQ. The CDR3 has 13 residues. Trimming shortened V by 5 bases and J by 3 bases, and 12 bases separated the two germline ends. The DNA of the CDR3 is TGCGCCAGCAGTGGACAGAAGAACTACGAGCAGTACTTC. The encoded protein is CASSGQKNYEQYF.

V usage is TRBV7-3 and J usage is TRBJ1-2; D is undetermined. V was cut by 5 bases and J by 5 bases, with 12 bases left in between. The V gene's germline CDR1 is SGHTA and CDR2 FQGTGA. This CDR3 region has 13 residues. CDR3 loop: CASSPHPAYGYTF. The DNA for the CDR3 is TGTGCCAGCAGCCCCCACCCAGCTTATGGCTACACCTTC.

The rearrangement uses TRBV7-6 and TRBJ1-2, with 9 bases aligning to TRBD1. Germline V gene data show CDR1 as SGHVS and CDR2 as FNYEAQ. With 4 bases clipped from V and 8 bases from J, the junction kept 5 bases outside the gene matches. This CDR3 is 13 amino acids long. CDR3 sequence reads: CASSWGQGTGYTF. CDR3 nucleotide sequence: TGTGCCAGCAGCTGGGGACAGGGTACGGGCTACACCTTC.

The chain joins TRBV9 to TRBJ1-3; the D gene is possibly TRBD1 (5 bases). V was shortened by 4 bases and J by 4 bases, with 15 bases between the two germline ends. This CDR3 has 15 amino acids. Germline-derived CDR1 and CDR2 are SGDLS and YYNGEE. This CDR3 is CASSPTGDGGNTIYF. In nucleotides, the CDR3 is TGTGCCAGCAGCCCCACTGGGGACGGAGGAAACACCATATATTTT.

This clone has a single count. CDR3 sequence reads: CASSPMGRQRIMGYGYTF. DNA of the CDR3: TGTGCCAGCTCACCAATGGGGAGACAGCGGATTATGGGGTATGGCTACACCTTC. V usage is TRBV18 and J usage is TRBJ1-2, with TRBD1 as a possible D gene (5 bases). There are 18 residues in the CDR3. Trimming stripped 2 bases from V and 5 bases from J, with 24 bases between. Per germline, CDR1 KGHSH and CDR2 LQKENI.

The chain links TRBV11-2 to TRBJ2-1, with TRBD1 matching 12 bases. CDR1 and CDR2 (germline): SGHAT, FQNNGV. CDR3 size: 15 residues. Trimming removed 5 bases from V and 6 bases from J; junction bases left unmatched: 5. The CDR3 sequence: CASSMGQGAGNEQFF. The DNA of the CDR3 is TGTGCCAGCAGCATGGGACAGGGGGCCGGCAATGAGCAGTTCTTC.

This clone was recorded only once. Other DNA sequences in the same sample also yield this CDR3. The chain employs TRBV9 and TRBJ2-6; tentatively, D is TRBD1 (6 bases). Germline V gene data show CDR1 as SGDLS and CDR2 as YYNGEE. The CDR3 runs to 15 residues. Deletions cut 0 bases from V and 4 bases from J, with 8 bases between. The CDR3 reads CASSVAGAGANVLTF. For the CDR3, the DNA is TGTGCCAGCAGCGTAGCAGGGGCGGGGGCCAACGTCCTGACTTTC.

This rearrangement joins TRBV7-9 to TRBJ1-5, with TRBD1 identical over 9 bases. Unmatched junction bases numbered 8, after V lost 5 bases and J lost 6 bases. The CDR3 extends over 15 amino acids. CDR1 and CDR2 from the germline V gene are SEHNR and FQNEAQ (reference sequence). The DNA of the CDR3 is TGTGCCAGCAGCCCGGGACAGGGTTTATCTCAGCCCCAGCATTTT. It specifies CASSPGQGLSQPQHF.